This entry is about one T cell receptor (beta chain). Its antigen remains undetermined. The input lacks base qualities; no much larger clone sits a single base away. Memory conventional CD4 T cells were isolated by sorting for CD4+ CD45RA- CD25- cells. Tumor-draining lymph nodes were classified as non-invaded or invaded according to absence or presence of metastatic tumor cells. T cells were pre-enriched with a Miltenyi Pan T Cell isolation kit before staining and sorting. Immunohistochemistry for estrogen receptor, progesterone receptor, HER2 and Ki-67 was used to characterize the primary tumors. Within a few hours after surgery, fresh surgical tissue was processed by cutting the tissue into small fragments. The tissue fragments were enzymatically digested with Liberase TL plus DNase for about 20 minutes and then passed through a 40-micrometer strainer. After DAPI live/dead staining, sorting was performed on a BD FACS Aria II with 98-99% purity. Sorted cells were lysed in TCL buffer and RNA was purified with a Norgen Single Cell RNA purification kit including DNase treatment.

The sample belongs to a study of draining lymph node invasion in breast cancer (dated by TCRdb to the early 2020s). Background for the entire study: Nodal metastasis was diagnosed by histology and cytokeratin immunohistochemistry, and confirmation was obtained by EpCAM/CD45 flow cytometry. In a separate targeted assay, sorted memory regulatory T cells and memory conventional CD4 T cells were compared across breast cancer tissues by bulk TCR-beta CDR3 sequencing. From each patient, matched non-invaded and tumor-invaded tumor-draining lymph nodes and the primary tumor were collected, and both Treg and Tconv subsets were profiled. Lymph nodes from several patients were covered by the separate targeted TCR sequencing, and for three of those patients the primary tumors were sequenced as well.

The library was produced with bulk RNA-seq. Data came from an Illumina HiSeq 2500. The original pipeline was this. For the separate targeted TCR-seq dataset, MiXCR version 2.1.5 with default parameters extracted and quantified CDR3 sequences from raw reads. TCR-beta clones in the separate targeted TCR-seq dataset were defined according to the combination of V gene, J gene and CDR3 sequence. The separate targeted TCR-seq dataset was filtered by first dropping clones with fewer than three counts and then keeping only the 90% most strongly expressed clones in each sample. The separate targeted TCR-seq dataset calculated Treg-Tconv overlap for each tissue as the number of shared clones divided by the total number of Treg clones, multiplied by 100. In TCRdb, the public reads were trimmed at Q25 with fastp and aligned with MiXCR, with productive beta chains retained. Duplicate CDR3 protein sequences are folded into a single record with the most common DNA and genes. None of the V and J calls come from the authors' own analysis; TCRdb made them. For this sample there are 3,000 or so distinct CDR3 sequences; approximately 80% appear just once. The top ten clones comprise about 9.1% of the sample.

Study-level results and caveats: Within each tissue, roughly 13-25% of Treg TCRs were also found among Tconvs, a result interpreted as suggesting peripheral Treg induction. Data could not resolve whether Treg conversion occurred in a given organ or whether converted Tregs recirculated between nodes and tumor. According to the targeted TCR-seq data, Tregs appeared to be more clonally expanded than Tconvs in every tissue, and both subsets had lower diversity in tumor than in lymph nodes. Some clones from the top 100 tumor clones were found in both invaded and non-invaded nodes, which suggests recirculation between the tumor and the draining nodes. TCRs shared between Treg and Tconv subsets were regarded as suggestive, but not proof, of a common clonal origin. Tracking of the top-100 tumor clones could be carried out in just a couple of patients.

Trimmed from V: 1 base; trimmed from J: 4 bases; junction bases lacking a gene match: 6. Reading the germline V gene gives CDR1 SGHTA and CDR2 FQGNSA. Spanning cysteine to phenylalanine, the CDR3 consists of 15 amino acids. Only the CDR3 part of the read is kept: 45 bases, read in frame from the first base. Source material: sorted memory CD4+ effector T cells from a lymph node. What the cell subset or site label conveys for this sample: CD45RA-negative sorted CD4+ T cells (memory Tconv or effector/memory Treg). In this chain, TRBV7-2 is recombined with TRBJ1-2, with 7 junctional bases fitting TRBD1. The sequence derives from a female donor with luminal breast cancer. The CDR3: CASSLEYRGGYGYTF. Here is the DNA: TGTGCCAGCAGCTTAGAATACAGGGGAGGCTATGGCTACACCTTC. Beyond the CDR3, the reference TRBV7-2 and TRBJ1-2 genes provide the residues; the full variable domain reads: GAGVSQSPSNKVTEKGKDVELRCDPISGHTALYWYRQSLGQGLEFLIYFQGNSAPDKSGLPSDRFSAERTGGSVSTLTIQRTQQEDSAVYLCASSLEYRGGYGYTFGSGTRLTVV.